This T cell receptor beta chain was identified during a study of shared clonotypes between healthy human individuals. CDR3 length: 15 residues. Germline assignment: CDR1 SGHVS and CDR2 FQNEAQ. Losses at the gene ends were 4 bases for V and 1 base for J; bases not matched to a gene: 4. Assay: immunoSEQ multiplex PCR; the TCRdb copy retains only in-frame clones and omits some. The sample carries some 2.1 million clones, 85% to 95% recorded once. Naive CD8 cells comprised CD45RO-negative, CCR7-positively selected cells, excluding terminally differentiated effector memory CD45RA+ cells. The specimen sequenced was naive CD8+ T cells from PBMCs. V gene TRBV7-8 combines with J gene TRBJ2-7; TRBD1 aligns across 10 bases. This sequence originates from a man younger than 30 in good health. Some clones in this sample may be carry-over from other donors' samples. This CDR3 reads CASSWRTGGSYEQYF. The CDR3 DNA reads TGTGCCAGCAGCTGGAGGACAGGGGGATCCTACGAGCAGTACTTC.